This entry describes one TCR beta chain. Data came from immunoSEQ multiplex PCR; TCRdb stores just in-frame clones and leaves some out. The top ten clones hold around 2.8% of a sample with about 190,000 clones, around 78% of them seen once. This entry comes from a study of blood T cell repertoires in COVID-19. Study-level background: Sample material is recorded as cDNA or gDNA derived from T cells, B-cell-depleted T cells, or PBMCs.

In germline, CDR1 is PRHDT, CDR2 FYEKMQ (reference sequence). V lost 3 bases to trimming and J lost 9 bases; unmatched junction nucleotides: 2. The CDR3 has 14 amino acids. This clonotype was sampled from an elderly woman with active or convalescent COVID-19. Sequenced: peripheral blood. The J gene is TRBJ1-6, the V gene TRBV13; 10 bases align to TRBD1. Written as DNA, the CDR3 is TGTGCCAGCAGCTTGACAGGGGGCGCTTCACCCCTCCACTTT. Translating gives CASSLTGGASPLHF. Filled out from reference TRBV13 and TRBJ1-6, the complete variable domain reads AAGVIQSPRHLIKEKRETATLKCYPIPRHDTVYWYQQGPGQDPQFLISFYEKMQSDKGSIPDRFSAQQFSDYHSELNMSSLELGDSALYFCASSLTGGASPLHFGNGTRLTVT.